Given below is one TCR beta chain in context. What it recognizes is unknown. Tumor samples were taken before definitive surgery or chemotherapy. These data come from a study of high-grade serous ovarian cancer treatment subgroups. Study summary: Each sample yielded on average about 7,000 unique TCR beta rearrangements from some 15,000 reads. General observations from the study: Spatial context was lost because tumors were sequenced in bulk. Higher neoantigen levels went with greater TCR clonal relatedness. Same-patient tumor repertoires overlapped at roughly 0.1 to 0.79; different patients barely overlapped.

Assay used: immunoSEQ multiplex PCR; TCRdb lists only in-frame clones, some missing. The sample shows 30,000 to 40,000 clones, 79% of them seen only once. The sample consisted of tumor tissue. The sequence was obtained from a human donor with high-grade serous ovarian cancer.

CDR3 sequence: CASSRGQTQETQYF. The CDR3 bases are TGTGCCAGCAGTAGAGGACAGACACAAGAGACCCAGTACTTC. The rearrangement links TRBV7-8 to TRBJ2-5, with a weak D call TRBD1 (6 bases). V dropped 6 bases and J dropped 2 bases, with 13 bases sitting between them. There are 14 residues in the CDR3. The germline V gene has CDR1 SGHVS and CDR2 FQNEAQ.